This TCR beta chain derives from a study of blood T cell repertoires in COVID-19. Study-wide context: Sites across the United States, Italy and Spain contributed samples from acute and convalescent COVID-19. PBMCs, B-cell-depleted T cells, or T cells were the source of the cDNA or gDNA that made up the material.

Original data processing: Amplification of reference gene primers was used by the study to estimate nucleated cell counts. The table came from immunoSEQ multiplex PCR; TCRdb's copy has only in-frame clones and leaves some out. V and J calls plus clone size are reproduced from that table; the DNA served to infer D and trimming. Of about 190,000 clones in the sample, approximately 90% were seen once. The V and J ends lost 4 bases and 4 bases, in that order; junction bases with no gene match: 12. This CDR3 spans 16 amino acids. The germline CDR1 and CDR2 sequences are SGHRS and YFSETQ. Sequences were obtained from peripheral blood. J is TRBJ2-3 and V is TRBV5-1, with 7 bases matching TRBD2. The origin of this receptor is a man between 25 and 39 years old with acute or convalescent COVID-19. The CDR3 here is CASSPNGRGSADTQYF. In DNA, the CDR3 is TGCGCCAGCAGCCCTAATGGGAGGGGTAGCGCAGATACGCAGTATTTT.